The rows below give T cell receptor beta chains drawn from one sample of a study of T cells in Graves' hyperthyroidism and ophthalmopathy. A single record per CDR3 protein comes from TCRdb applying MiXCR to the multiplex PCR reads. The sample has 540,000 or so distinct CDR3 sequences; approximately 15% are singletons. The sequenced sample was blood. The receptor source for this set is a woman aged 30 to 39 with Graves' hyperthyroidism. The CDR3 runs from the conserved cysteine through the conserved F or W. The order of the fields is V gene, clone size, J gene, D gene, CDR3 protein, CDR3 DNA. D genes are given only for firm matches. Clone size is stated in some rows and not others, as once, few, many or a class when expanded.

v_gene: TRBV6-2/TRBV6-3
abundance: many
j_gene: TRBJ1-1
d_gene: TRBD1
CDR3aa: CASSSYQGADPEAFF
CDR3nt: TGTGCCAGCAGTTCTTATCAGGGGGCAGACCCTGAAGCTTTCTTT

v_gene: TRBV11-2
abundance: many
j_gene: TRBJ2-5
d_gene: -
CDR3aa: CASSLALRVQETQYF
CDR3nt: TGTGCCAGCAGCTTAGCTCTTCGGGTTCAAGAGACCCAGTACTTC

v_gene: TRBV27
abundance: -
j_gene: TRBJ2-2
d_gene: TRBD1
CDR3aa: CASSSDRGHTGELFF
CDR3nt: TGTGCCAGCAGTTCGGACAGGGGACACACCGGGGAGCTGTTTTTT

v_gene: TRBV12-3/TRBV12-4
abundance: many
j_gene: TRBJ1-2
d_gene: -
CDR3aa: CASSLRSNGGLSGYTF
CDR3nt: TGTGCCAGCAGTTTACGATCGAACGGGGGCCTATCTGGCTACACCTTC

v_gene: TRBV4-3
abundance: -
j_gene: TRBJ2-3
d_gene: TRBD2
CDR3aa: CASSQGLASSTDTQYF
CDR3nt: TGCGCCAGCAGCCAAGGACTAGCGTCTAGCACAGATACGCAGTATTTT

v_gene: TRBV12-3/TRBV12-4
abundance: -
j_gene: TRBJ2-5
d_gene: -
CDR3aa: CASSTTRRLGQETQYF
CDR3nt: TGTGCCAGCAGTACAACCCGGAGACTAGGCCAAGAGACCCAGTACTTC

v_gene: TRBV29-1
abundance: many
j_gene: TRBJ2-3
d_gene: -
CDR3aa: CSVESQGGADTQYF
CDR3nt: TGCAGCGTTGAGAGTCAGGGAGGCGCAGATACGCAGTATTTT

v_gene: TRBV7-8
abundance: few
j_gene: TRBJ1-1
d_gene: -
CDR3aa: CASSQYRAGNTEAFF
CDR3nt: TGTGCCAGCAGCCAATACAGGGCGGGGAACACTGAAGCTTTCTTT

v_gene: TRBV30
abundance: many
j_gene: TRBJ1-1
d_gene: -
CDR3aa: CAWSSGWSEAFF
CDR3nt: TGTGCCTGGAGTTCAGGGTGGAGTGAAGCTTTCTTT

v_gene: TRBV27
abundance: few
j_gene: TRBJ2-2
d_gene: -
CDR3aa: CASSLTRAGELFF
CDR3nt: TGTGCCAGCAGTTTAACAAGGGCCGGGGAGCTGTTTTTT

v_gene: TRBV20-1
abundance: -
j_gene: TRBJ2-2
d_gene: -
CDR3aa: CSARALDREADTGELFF
CDR3nt: TGCAGTGCTAGAGCTCTAGACAGGGAGGCGGACACCGGGGAGCTGTTTTTT

v_gene: TRBV28
abundance: many
j_gene: TRBJ2-7
d_gene: TRBD2
CDR3aa: CASSRARAGSSREQYF
CDR3nt: TGTGCCAGCAGTCGGGCCCGAGCGGGATCTTCTCGGGAGCAGTACTTC

v_gene: TRBV7-9
abundance: many
j_gene: TRBJ2-7
d_gene: -
CDR3aa: CASSPPNGYEQYF
CDR3nt: TGTGCCAGCAGCCCACCCAACGGCTACGAGCAGTACTTC

v_gene: TRBV20-1
abundance: many
j_gene: TRBJ2-5
d_gene: -
CDR3aa: CSATVGETQYF
CDR3nt: TGCAGTGCCACCGTTGGGGAGACCCAGTACTTC

v_gene: TRBV6-1
abundance: many
j_gene: TRBJ2-7
d_gene: -
CDR3aa: CASGPGGYEQYF
CDR3nt: TGTGCCTCCGGCCCTGGCGGATACGAGCAGTACTTC

v_gene: TRBV7-9
abundance: many
j_gene: TRBJ2-7
d_gene: TRBD1
CDR3aa: CASSFYGQGDYEQYF
CDR3nt: TGTGCCAGCAGCTTTTATGGACAGGGGGATTACGAGCAGTACTTC

v_gene: TRBV3-1
abundance: many
j_gene: TRBJ1-2
d_gene: -
CDR3aa: CASSQDTEGFNYGYTF
CDR3nt: TGTGCCAGCAGCCAAGATACCGAGGGTTTTAACTATGGCTACACCTTC

v_gene: TRBV7-9
abundance: many
j_gene: TRBJ2-1
d_gene: -
CDR3aa: CASSLLTSTVTDEQFF
CDR3nt: TGTGCCAGCAGCTTACTTACCTCGACAGTCACGGATGAGCAGTTCTTC

v_gene: TRBV20-1
abundance: -
j_gene: TRBJ1-5
d_gene: -
CDR3aa: CSARDEERAADPSNQPQHF
CDR3nt: TGCAGTGCTAGAGATGAAGAAAGGGCGGCGGACCCGAGCAATCAGCCCCAGCATTTT

v_gene: TRBV24-1
abundance: few
j_gene: TRBJ1-1
d_gene: TRBD1
CDR3aa: CATSDRQGRAFF
CDR3nt: TGTGCCACCAGTGATAGACAGGGGAGAGCTTTCTTT

v_gene: TRBV11-2
abundance: many
j_gene: TRBJ2-1
d_gene: TRBD2
CDR3aa: CASSSLSGRSVNEQFF
CDR3nt: TGTGCCAGCAGCTCGCTTAGCGGGAGATCCGTCAATGAGCAGTTCTTC

v_gene: TRBV12-3/TRBV12-4
abundance: many
j_gene: TRBJ1-5
d_gene: -
CDR3aa: CASSKQVGQPQHF
CDR3nt: TGTGCCAGCAGTAAACAGGTTGGTCAGCCCCAGCATTTT

v_gene: TRBV27
abundance: many
j_gene: TRBJ2-7
d_gene: TRBD1
CDR3aa: CASSLSPGQIYEQYF
CDR3nt: TGTGCCAGCAGTTTAAGTCCGGGACAGATCTACGAGCAGTACTTC

v_gene: TRBV24-1
abundance: many
j_gene: TRBJ2-2
d_gene: -
CDR3aa: CATRGRRTGELFF
CDR3nt: TGTGCCACCAGGGGACGTAGGACCGGGGAGCTGTTTTTT

v_gene: TRBV10-1
abundance: many
j_gene: TRBJ2-1
d_gene: -
CDR3aa: CASSELAGIDNEQFF
CDR3nt: TGCGCCAGCAGTGAACTTGCGGGGATCGACAATGAGCAGTTCTTC

v_gene: TRBV20-1
abundance: -
j_gene: TRBJ2-1
d_gene: -
CDR3aa: CSASFPPRGEQFF
CDR3nt: TGCAGTGCTAGTTTTCCCCCCCGGGGTGAGCAGTTCTTC

v_gene: TRBV29-1
abundance: -
j_gene: TRBJ2-7
d_gene: -
CDR3aa: CSVERGDRTQYF
CDR3nt: TGCAGCGTTGAAAGGGGCGATAGAACGCAGTACTTC

v_gene: TRBV19
abundance: few
j_gene: TRBJ1-1
d_gene: -
CDR3aa: CASTNPGMGTEAFF
CDR3nt: TGTGCCAGTACCAATCCAGGGATGGGCACTGAAGCTTTCTTT

v_gene: TRBV5-1
abundance: many
j_gene: TRBJ2-3
d_gene: TRBD1
CDR3aa: CASSSGTGVTDTQYF
CDR3nt: TGCGCCAGCAGCTCCGGGACAGGGGTCACAGATACGCAGTATTTT

v_gene: TRBV10-1
abundance: many
j_gene: TRBJ2-1
d_gene: -
CDR3aa: CASSGGTGQTYNEQFF
CDR3nt: TGCGCCAGCAGTGGTGGTACGGGACAAACTTACAATGAGCAGTTCTTC

v_gene: TRBV3-1
abundance: -
j_gene: TRBJ2-2
d_gene: TRBD2
CDR3aa: CASSQASGSWGAGELFF
CDR3nt: TGTGCCAGCAGCCAAGCTAGCGGGAGTTGGGGCGCCGGGGAGCTGTTTTTT

v_gene: TRBV3-1
abundance: -
j_gene: TRBJ2-7
d_gene: TRBD2
CDR3aa: CASSQDQLAGGFYEQYF
CDR3nt: TGTGCCAGCAGCCAAGACCAGCTAGCGGGAGGTTTCTACGAGCAGTACTTC

v_gene: TRBV29-1
abundance: few
j_gene: TRBJ1-2
d_gene: -
CDR3aa: CSVSKRGGYTF
CDR3nt: TGCAGCGTGTCTAAGAGAGGTGGCTACACCTTC

v_gene: TRBV6-2/TRBV6-3
abundance: many
j_gene: TRBJ2-7
d_gene: -
CDR3aa: CASTSTVAYEQYF
CDR3nt: TGTGCCAGCACTTCGACAGTGGCCTACGAGCAGTACTTC

v_gene: TRBV6-1
abundance: -
j_gene: TRBJ1-4
d_gene: -
CDR3aa: CASSNRGYDEKLFF
CDR3nt: TGTGCCAGCAGTAATCGGGGATACGATGAAAAACTGTTTTTT

v_gene: TRBV20-1
abundance: few
j_gene: TRBJ2-1
d_gene: -
CDR3aa: CSARDRESPSYNEQFF
CDR3nt: TGCAGTGCTAGAGATCGGGAATCCCCCTCCTACAATGAGCAGTTCTTC

v_gene: TRBV7-3
abundance: many
j_gene: TRBJ2-1
d_gene: -
CDR3aa: CASSMYSSYNEQFF
CDR3nt: TGTGCCAGCAGCATGTACAGCTCCTACAATGAGCAGTTCTTC

v_gene: TRBV30
abundance: few
j_gene: TRBJ2-3
d_gene: TRBD2
CDR3aa: CAWSGGRTDTQYF
CDR3nt: TGTGCCTGGAGTGGCGGGAGAACAGATACGCAGTATTTT

v_gene: TRBV18
abundance: -
j_gene: TRBJ2-3
d_gene: TRBD2
CDR3aa: CASSPPSAGGFGTDTQYF
CDR3nt: TGTGCCAGCTCACCACCTTCAGCGGGAGGATTCGGCACAGATACGCAGTATTTT

v_gene: TRBV24-1
abundance: -
j_gene: TRBJ2-1
d_gene: TRBD2
CDR3aa: CATSDTGLAGAREQFF
CDR3nt: TGTGCCACCAGTGATACGGGACTAGCGGGAGCTCGAGAGCAGTTCTTC

v_gene: TRBV12-3/TRBV12-4
abundance: -
j_gene: TRBJ1-4
d_gene: -
CDR3aa: CASSSRTLSTNEKLFF
CDR3nt: TGTGCCAGCAGTTCCCGGACACTATCAACTAATGAAAAACTGTTTTTT

v_gene: TRBV29-1
abundance: many
j_gene: TRBJ2-2
d_gene: -
CDR3aa: CSGFEGTGELFF
CDR3nt: TGCAGCGGGTTCGAGGGCACCGGGGAGCTGTTTTTT

v_gene: TRBV25-1
abundance: few
j_gene: TRBJ2-1
d_gene: -
CDR3aa: CASSELGSYNEQFF
CDR3nt: TGTGCCAGCAGTGAATTAGGGTCCTACAATGAGCAGTTCTTC

v_gene: TRBV6-1
abundance: many
j_gene: TRBJ2-1
d_gene: TRBD1
CDR3aa: CATAPVDRVNEQFF
CDR3nt: TGTGCCACCGCCCCGGTGGACAGGGTCAATGAGCAGTTCTTC

v_gene: TRBV7-2
abundance: few
j_gene: TRBJ2-7
d_gene: -
CDR3aa: CASSFYTYEQYF
CDR3nt: TGTGCCAGCAGCTTTTACACCTACGAGCAGTACTTC

v_gene: TRBV11-2
abundance: -
j_gene: TRBJ1-1
d_gene: TRBD1
CDR3aa: CASSLRTGGFKSNTEAFF
CDR3nt: TGTGCCAGCAGCTTAAGGACAGGGGGCTTCAAATCGAACACTGAAGCTTTCTTT

v_gene: TRBV12-3/TRBV12-4
abundance: many
j_gene: TRBJ2-7
d_gene: -
CDR3aa: CASMKVNEQYF
CDR3nt: TGTGCCAGCATGAAAGTCAATGAGCAGTACTTC

v_gene: TRBV15
abundance: -
j_gene: TRBJ1-2
d_gene: -
CDR3aa: CATSYGGSDYGYTF
CDR3nt: TGTGCCACCAGCTATGGGGGCAGCGACTATGGCTACACCTTC

v_gene: TRBV18
abundance: many
j_gene: TRBJ2-7
d_gene: -
CDR3aa: CASSPGHQYEQYF
CDR3nt: TGTGCCAGCTCACCGGGACACCAATACGAGCAGTACTTC

v_gene: TRBV15
abundance: few
j_gene: TRBJ2-1
d_gene: -
CDR3aa: CATSIRQALEQFF
CDR3nt: TGTGCCACCAGCATCCGACAGGCGCTTGAGCAGTTCTTC

v_gene: TRBV2
abundance: few
j_gene: TRBJ2-5
d_gene: TRBD2
CDR3aa: CATPYNLAAETQYF
CDR3nt: TGTGCCACCCCCTACAATCTAGCGGCAGAGACCCAGTACTTC

v_gene: TRBV5-1
abundance: many
j_gene: TRBJ2-3
d_gene: -
CDR3aa: CASSLASASTDTQYF
CDR3nt: TGCGCCAGCAGCTTGGCAAGCGCTAGCACAGATACGCAGTATTTT

v_gene: TRBV11-2
abundance: many
j_gene: TRBJ2-5
d_gene: TRBD2
CDR3aa: CASSSRGLGKGKETQYF
CDR3nt: TGTGCCAGCAGCTCCCGGGGACTAGGAAAGGGCAAAGAGACCCAGTACTTC

v_gene: TRBV20-1
abundance: once
j_gene: TRBJ2-7
d_gene: TRBD2
CDR3aa: CSASKPRTSGTYEQYF
CDR3nt: TGCAGTGCTAGTAAGCCGAGGACTAGCGGGACCTACGAGCAGTACTTC

v_gene: TRBV3-1
abundance: many
j_gene: TRBJ1-5
d_gene: -
CDR3aa: CASSHNVEGQPQHF
CDR3nt: TGTGCCAGCAGCCATAATGTGGAAGGTCAGCCCCAGCATTTT

v_gene: TRBV18
abundance: few
j_gene: TRBJ2-4
d_gene: -
CDR3aa: CASSPPTGLLQYF
CDR3nt: TGTGCCAGCTCACCGCCCACAGGGCTCCTTCAGTACTTC

v_gene: TRBV12-3/TRBV12-4
abundance: many
j_gene: TRBJ1-6
d_gene: -
CDR3aa: CASSLGRNSPLHF
CDR3nt: TGTGCCAGCAGTTTAGGCAGAAATTCACCCCTCCACTTT

v_gene: TRBV10-1
abundance: -
j_gene: TRBJ1-5
d_gene: TRBD1
CDR3aa: CASSEQGLWSLLTSNQPQHF
CDR3nt: TGCGCCAGCAGTGAACAGGGGTTGTGGTCCCTGTTAACTTCAAATCAGCCCCAGCATTTT